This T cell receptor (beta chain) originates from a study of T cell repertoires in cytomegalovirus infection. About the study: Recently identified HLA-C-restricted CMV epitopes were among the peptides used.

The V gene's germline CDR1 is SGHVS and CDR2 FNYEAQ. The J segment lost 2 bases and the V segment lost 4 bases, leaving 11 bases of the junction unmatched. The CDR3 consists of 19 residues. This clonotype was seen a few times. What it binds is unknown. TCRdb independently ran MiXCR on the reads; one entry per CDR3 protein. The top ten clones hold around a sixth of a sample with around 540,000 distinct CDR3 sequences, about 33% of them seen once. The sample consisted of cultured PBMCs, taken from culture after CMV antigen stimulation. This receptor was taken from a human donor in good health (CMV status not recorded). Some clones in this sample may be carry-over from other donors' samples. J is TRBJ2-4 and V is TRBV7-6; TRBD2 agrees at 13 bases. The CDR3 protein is CASSSPLTSGRATKNIQYF. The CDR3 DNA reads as TGTGCCAGCAGCTCGCCCCTTACTAGCGGGAGGGCAACCAAAAACATTCAGTACTTC.